This T cell receptor (beta chain) was sequenced for a study of T-cell memory formation after mild COVID-19. The study, taken as a whole, reports: Contracting CD4+ clones sat mainly in CM and EM; CD8+ in EMRA.

This clonotype was recorded a few times. No antigen is known for it. The germline V gene has CDR1 SGHRS and CDR2 YFSETQ. The ends were cut back, 5 bases at V and 0 bases at J, with 14 bases in the middle. This CDR3 comprises 15 residues. From the 5' RACE reads, TCRdb called clonotypes with MiXCR, one entry per CDR3 protein. The table records about 140,000 distinct CDR3 sequences, roughly a quarter of them present only once. Sequenced material: PBMCs or a T cell subset sorted from them (not recorded which). This chain joins TRBV5-1 and TRBJ1-1; weak D call: TRBD1 (6 bases). The TCR sequence derives from an adult woman who had mild COVID-19 (a few samples of this study predate the infection). Cell type and time point are not known. CDR3: CASSGGPGMNTEAFF. CDR3 in DNA: TGCGCCAGCAGTGGGGGGCCAGGGATGAACACTGAAGCTTTCTTT.